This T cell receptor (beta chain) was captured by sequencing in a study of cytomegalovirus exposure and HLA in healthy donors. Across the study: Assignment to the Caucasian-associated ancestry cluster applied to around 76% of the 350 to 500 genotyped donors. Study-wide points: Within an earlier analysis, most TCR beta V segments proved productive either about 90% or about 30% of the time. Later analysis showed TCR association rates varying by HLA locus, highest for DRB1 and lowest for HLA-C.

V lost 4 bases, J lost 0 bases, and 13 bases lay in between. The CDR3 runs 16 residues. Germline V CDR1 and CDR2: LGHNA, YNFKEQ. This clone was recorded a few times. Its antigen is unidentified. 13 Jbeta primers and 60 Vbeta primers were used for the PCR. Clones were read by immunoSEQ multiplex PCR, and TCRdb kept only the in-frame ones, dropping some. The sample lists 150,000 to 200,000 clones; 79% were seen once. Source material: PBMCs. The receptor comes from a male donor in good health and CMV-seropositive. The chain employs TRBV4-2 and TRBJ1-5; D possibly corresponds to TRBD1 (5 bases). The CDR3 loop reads CASSPWGGDSNQPQHF. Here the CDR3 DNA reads TGTGCCAGCAGCCCCTGGGGGGGGGATAGCAATCAGCCCCAGCATTTT.